These 26 T cell receptor beta chains were sequenced from one sample in a study of CD8+ T cells in alopecia areata. Sample treatment: oral pan-JAK inhibitor, 5-10 mg twice daily. Following RNA extraction, reverse transcription yielded cDNA that acted as the sequencing template. Assay: immunoSEQ multiplex PCR; the TCRdb copy retains only in-frame clones and omits some. There are over 150,000 clones in the sample; 55% to 75% occur only once, and 11% to 15% lies in the top ten. Material: CD4+ T cells sorted from blood, obtained at week 24, from a patient treated with tofacitinib. The source of these receptors is a human donor with alopecia areata.

The V gene is TRBV7-6, the J gene TRBJ2-3; TRBD1 or TRBD2 may be the D gene (6 bases each). In germline, CDR1 is SGHVS, CDR2 FNYEAQ. The CDR3 runs 17 residues. V was clipped by 0 bases and J by 2 bases, with 15 bases between them. The CDR3 region is CASSLAAGGAYTDTQYF. DNA for the CDR3: TGTGCCAGCAGCTTAGCGGCCGGGGGCGCATACACAGATACGCAGTATTTT. Filled out from reference TRBV7-6 and TRBJ2-3, the complete variable domain reads GAGVSQSPRYKVTKRGQDVALRCDPISGHVSLYWYRQALGQGPEFLTYFNYEAQQDKSGLPNDRFSAERPEGSISTLTIQRTEQRDSAMYRCASSLAAGGAYTDTQYFGPGTRLTVL.

The chain links TRBV7-9 to TRBJ2-1, with D perhaps TRBD2 (6 bases). Germline CDR1 is SEHNR and CDR2 is FQNEAQ (reference sequence). V was pared by 9 bases and J by 0 bases, with 9 bases between. The CDR3 length is 13 residues. As DNA, the CDR3 is TGTGCCAGTACGGAGGGCTCCTACAATGAGCAGTTCTTC. The encoded protein is CASTEGSYNEQFF.

The V and J genes are TRBV5-1 and TRBJ2-2, with 11 bases lining up with TRBD2. Unmatched junction bases numbered 26, after V lost 5 bases and J lost 5 bases. The germline V gene has CDR1 SGHRS and CDR2 YFSETQ. This CDR3 comprises 22 residues. The DNA for the CDR3 is TGCGCCAGCAGTCAACCCCGAGAATCCGGGACTAGCGGCCTAGCGGGAACCGGGGAGCTGTTTTTT. Its protein is CASSQPRESGTSGLAGTGELFF.

This clone appeared a few times. The sample contains more than one DNA sequence encoding this CDR3. The chain combines TRBV5-6 with TRBJ2-2; TRBD1 might be the D (6 bases). The CDR3 is made up of 14 amino acids. Germline CDR1 and CDR2: SGHDT and YYEEEE. V shed 4 bases and J shed 5 bases, with 12 bases lying between them. The CDR3 loop reads CASSPDTGTGELFF. DNA for the CDR3: TGTGCCAGCAGCCCAGATACAGGGACCGGGGAGCTGTTTTTT.

The rearrangement links TRBV28 to TRBJ2-1; D gene ambiguous. Germline-derived CDR1 and CDR2 are MDHEN and SYDVKM. Trimming stripped 5 bases from V and 4 bases from J, with 18 bases between. This CDR3 region has 16 residues. The CDR3 region has the DNA TGTGCCAGCAGTCCCCCCGTCCTGGAATTTTACAATGAGCAGTTCTTC. Protein sequence: CASSPPVLEFYNEQFF.

The rearrangement links TRBV7-2 to TRBJ1-2; tentatively, D is TRBD1 (5 bases). Per germline, CDR1 SGHTA and CDR2 FQGNSA. Trimming cost V 5 bases and J 4 bases, with 14 bases left between them. The CDR3 is 14 residues long. Here the CDR3 reads CASSPPGRSYGYTF. The DNA of the CDR3 is TGTGCCAGCAGCCCACCAGGGAGAAGCTATGGCTACACCTTC.

The rearrangement uses TRBV7-9 and TRBJ2-2, with a possible D match to TRBD2 (6 bases). The CDR3 length is 14 residues. Trimming pared 6 bases from V and 4 bases from J, leaving 12 bases between. CDR1 SEHNR and CDR2 FQNEAQ come from the germline V gene (reference sequence). The CDR3 nucleotides read TGTGCCAGCAGTCCAGTACTAGCCACCGGGGAGCTGTTTTTT. This codes for CASSPVLATGELFF.

The CDR3 is CASSPLGVRVPDGYTF. The CDR3 DNA is TGTGCCAGTAGCCCTCTGGGGGTCAGGGTGCCGGATGGCTACACCTTC. The chain couples TRBV19 to TRBJ1-2, with D possibly being TRBD1 (5 bases). V was shortened by 6 bases and J by 6 bases, with 23 bases between the two germline ends. This CDR3 has 16 amino acids. Germline values: CDR1 LNHDA, CDR2 SQIVND (reference sequence).

The V and J genes are TRBV5-1 and TRBJ1-6; 12 bases are shared with TRBD1. The CDR3 sequence is 16 residues long. The germline CDR1 and CDR2 sequences are SGHRS and YFSETQ. Trimming removed 4 bases from V and 6 bases from J; junction bases left unmatched: 5. The CDR3 here is CASSAGQGAGNSPLHF. CDR3 sequence (DNA): TGCGCCAGCAGCGCGGGACAGGGGGCCGGTAATTCACCCCTCCACTTT.

This clone was seen a few times. This chain uses TRBV29-1 with TRBJ1-1; D is possibly TRBD1 (5 bases). CDR3 length equals 13 residues. V gave up 4 bases and J gave up 1 base, with 10 bases separating them. CDR1 is SQVTM, CDR2 ANQGSEA, per germline. The CDR3 coding sequence is TGCAGCGTTGGGGGACGCCAGAACACTGAAGCTTTCTTT. Translating gives CSVGGRQNTEAFF.

The rearrangement joins TRBV20-1 to TRBJ1-2, with a possible D match to TRBD1 (6 bases). This CDR3 spans 11 amino acids. Trimming pared 5 bases from V and 5 bases from J, leaving 9 bases between. The germline CDR1 and CDR2 sequences are DFQATT and SNEGSKA (reference sequence). CDR3 nucleotides: TGCAGTGCTGGGACATTTTATGGCTACACCTTC. This sequence encodes CSAGTFYGYTF.

This clone was counted a single time. The chain joins TRBV27 to TRBJ1-5; D is unclear. This CDR3 is built from 12 residues. The germline CDR1 and CDR2 sequences are MNHEY and SMNVEV (reference sequence). Trimming stripped 8 bases from V and 0 bases from J, with 5 bases between. CDR3 in DNA: TGTGCCAGCGGGAATAGCAATCAGCCCCAGCATTTT. Translation gives CASGNSNQPQHF.

The genes are TRBV25-1 and TRBJ1-2; D unclear. V gave up 4 bases and J gave up 4 bases, with 7 bases separating them. Germline V gives CDR1 MGHDK, CDR2 SYGVNS. This CDR3 is 12 amino acids long. CDR3 loop: CASSGGTYGYTF. The CDR3 DNA follows: TGTGCCAGCAGTGGGGGAACCTATGGCTACACCTTC.

The chain recombines TRBV6-5 with TRBJ1-1; D ambiguous. In germline, CDR1 is MNHEY, CDR2 SVGAGI. Trimming took 1 base from V and 7 from J, leaving 13 bases between them. This CDR3 has 14 amino acids. CDR3 in amino acids: CASSYLRDFSEAFF. For the CDR3, the DNA is TGTGCCAGCAGTTACTTGAGGGATTTCAGTGAAGCTTTCTTT.

The CDR3 nucleotides read TGTGCCAGCAGCCTTGGGACAGCATCCTACGAGCAGTACTTC. Protein product: CASSLGTASYEQYF. The chain has TRBV14 and TRBJ2-7; 7 nucleotides match TRBD1. Germline-derived CDR1 and CDR2 are SGHDN and FVKESK. The CDR3 loop spans 14 amino acids. Trimming removed 4 bases from V and 1 base from J; junction bases left unmatched: 4.

The chain carries TRBV30 and TRBJ2-7; D is unclear. This CDR3 has 11 amino acids. Germline assignment: CDR1 GTSNPN and CDR2 SVGIG (reference sequence). Trimming shortened V by 3 bases and J by 6 bases, and 9 bases separated the two germline ends. In DNA form, the CDR3 reads TGTGCCTGGAGCGGACGGATCGAGCAGTACTTC. It is translated as CAWSGRIEQYF.

The genes are TRBV5-1 and TRBJ2-7, with D possibly TRBD2 on 6 matching bases. V shed 6 bases and J shed 6 bases, with 25 bases lying between them. The CDR3 consists of 16 residues. Germline V gene lookup returns CDR1 SGHRS and CDR2 YFSETQ. The CDR3 DNA reads TGCGCCAGCAATTCCCTGTCCGGGACTGCGCCGGTCGAGCAGTACTTC. Protein product: CASNSLSGTAPVEQYF.

CDR3 region: CSVEGDSNEQFF. CDR3 coding DNA: TGCAGCGTTGAAGGGGACTCTAATGAGCAGTTCTTC. The chain combines TRBV29-1 with TRBJ2-1; the D gene is possibly TRBD2 (6 bases). Germline assignment: CDR1 SQVTM and CDR2 ANQGSEA. This CDR3 is built from 12 residues. Trimming shortened V by 1 base and J by 7 bases, and 8 bases separated the two germline ends.

V gene TRBV2 combines with J gene TRBJ2-7; D not resolved. V was pared by 8 bases and J by 3 bases, with 8 bases between. Germline assignment: CDR1 SNHLY and CDR2 FYNNEI. The CDR3 is made up of 11 amino acids. The CDR3 is CASLQYYEQYF. DNA of the CDR3: TGTGCCAGCCTTCAGTACTACGAGCAGTACTTC.

The chain has TRBV20-1 and TRBJ2-3; 7 bases agree with TRBD2. V trimming: 5 bases; J trimming: 7 bases; junction bases outside the gene matches: 3. Looked up from germline, CDR1 is DFQATT and CDR2 is SNEGSKA (reference sequence). The CDR3 runs 11 residues. This chain's CDR3 is CSARSGYTQYF. The CDR3 DNA reads TGCAGTGCTCGTAGCGGGTATACGCAGTATTTT.

The gene calls are TRBV30 and TRBJ1-4, with D unclear. CDR3 length: 13 residues. Trimming stripped 2 bases from V and 3 bases from J, with 7 bases between. Germline V CDR1 and CDR2: GTSNPN, SVGIG (reference sequence). The CDR3 nucleotides are TGTGCCTGGAGTCCCCAGGCTAATGAAAAACTGTTTTTT. Its translation is CAWSPQANEKLFF.

This rearrangement joins TRBV11-2 to TRBJ1-1, with 7 nucleotides matching TRBD1. The CDR3 is 15 residues long. Germline trimming cut 5 bases from V and 5 bases from J; bases unmatched to any gene: 11. The germline V gene encodes CDR1 SGHAT and CDR2 FQNNGV. Here the CDR3 DNA reads TGTGCCAGCAGCCCACGGGGACAGCCAGGGACTGAAGCTTTCTTT. Translating it yields CASSPRGQPGTEAFF.

The chain is built from TRBV29-1 and TRBJ2-5, with D unclear. Germline CDR1 is SQVTM and CDR2 is ANQGSEA. The CDR3 is 12 amino acids. Trimming took off 4 bases at V and 5 bases at J, with 11 bases between the two ends. The CDR3 sequence: CSVVRVGETQYF. The CDR3 DNA sequence: TGCAGCGTTGTTCGGGTCGGGGAGACCCAGTACTTC.

This clone was recorded a few times. The sample carries other DNA sequences with the same CDR3. The genes are TRBV5-6 and TRBJ2-5, with a weak D call TRBD2 (6 bases). CDR3 length: 14 residues. V lost 4 bases and J lost 0, with 10 bases in between. The germline gives CDR1 SGHDT, CDR2 YYEEEE. DNA of the CDR3: TGTGCCAGCAGCCCGCGGGGAAACCAAGAGACCCAGTACTTC. Residues: CASSPRGNQETQYF.

This clone was observed a few times. The gene calls are TRBV5-6 and TRBJ2-2, with D perhaps matching TRBD2 (6 bases). Trimming removed 1 base at V and 3 bases at J, with 10 bases between. The germline gives CDR1 SGHDT, CDR2 YYEEEE. This CDR3 region has 15 residues. CDR3 in amino acids: CASSLIGGDTGELFF. CDR3 nucleotides: TGTGCCAGCAGCTTGATCGGGGGAGACACCGGGGAGCTGTTTTTT.

This clone appeared a few times. An end of the junction differs from the germline gene, which may be a read error. V gene TRBV14 combines with J gene TRBJ1-4, with no clear D. Germline-derived CDR1 and CDR2 are SGHDN and FVKESK. CDR3 length: 12 amino acids. The CDR3 here is CASSQVALTTDF. In nucleotides, the CDR3 is TGTGCCAGCAGCCAAGTTGCTCTTACTACCGATTTT.